Here is one T cell receptor (beta chain) with its context. Antigen specificity is unknown. This specimen comes from a study of CD8+CD57+ T cells in acquired aplastic anemia. It was patients with CD8+CD57+ cell expansion by flow cytometry who were chosen for sequencing. No therapy had been given to the patients at the time of blood sampling. Genomic DNA served as template for TCR beta VDJ and CDR3 profiling. TCRdb reprocessed the reads via MiXCR and lists one record per CDR3 protein. The repertoire consists of about 240,000 distinct CDR3 sequences, with around 43% occurring once and the leading ten covering approximately 7.8%. Study-wide findings and caveats: Patients and controls shared over 25 CD8+ CDR3 sequences, which appeared highly expressed in patients and within their immunodominant clones.

Per germline, CDR1 MRHNA and CDR2 SNTAGT. This CDR3 comprises 16 residues. V was pared by 0 bases and J by 0 bases, with 0 bases of the junction left unmatched. V is TRBV6-4 and J is TRBJ2-3; 10 nucleotides align to TRBD2. The clonotype comes from a human donor with aplastic anemia. Input material: sorted CD4+, CD8+, or CD8+CD57+ T cells (not recorded which) from PBMCs. The CDR3 is CASSDSTSGSTDTQYF. In DNA form, the CDR3 reads TGTGCCAGCAGTGACTCGACTAGCGGGAGCACAGATACGCAGTATTTT.